Detailed here is one TCR beta chain. The entry originates in a study of identical twins. Via MiXCR, TCRdb re-called the 5' RACE reads, giving one row per CDR3 protein. The repertoire holds 1.5 million to 2 million distinct CDR3 sequences, with 32% as singletons. Trimming cost V 6 bases and J 0 bases, with 16 bases left between them. The CDR3 has 16 residues. V and J are TRBV12-3 or TRBV12-4 and TRBJ2-3; tentatively, D is TRBD2 (7 bases). The clonotype was recovered from a newborn girl in good health. Sequencing used cord blood. CDR3 in amino acids: CASSKNGGLSTDTQYF. DNA for the CDR3: TGTGCCAGCAGCAAAAACGGGGGGCTAAGCACAGATACGCAGTATTTT.